Shown below are 5 T cell receptor beta chains from a single sample sequenced in a study of monozygotic twins with inflammatory bowel disease. One entry per CDR3 protein, without DNA, is what TCRdb gives after re-calling the 5' RACE reads. This sample contains about 380,000 distinct CDR3 sequences. Input material: blood. The source is a human donor with ulcerative colitis or Crohn's disease, or a healthy co-twin of an affected twin (not recorded which).

This chain connects TRBV5-1 to TRBJ2-1; TCRdb gives TRBD1 as the D gene, but with no DNA this cannot be confirmed. The germline CDR1 and CDR2 sequences are SGHRS and YFSETQ. CDR3 size: 11 residues. The CDR3 spells CASSVRGEQFF. Variable domain in full (rest from reference TRBV5-1 and TRBJ2-1): KAGVTQTPRYLIKTRGQQVTLSCSPISGHRSVSWYQQTPGQGLQFLFEYFSETQRNKGNFPGRFSGRQFSNSRSEMNVSTLELGDSALYLCASSVRGEQFFGPGTRLTVL.

The V gene is TRBV6-5, the J gene TRBJ2-1; the TRBD1 assignment by TCRdb is unverifiable without DNA. The CDR3 covers 15 residues. CDR1 MNHEY and CDR2 SVGAGI come from the germline V gene. The CDR3: CASSYSQGSGNEQFF.

The chain couples TRBV7-6 to TRBJ2-3; TCRdb calls TRBD2, which cannot be checked without DNA. Per the germline V gene, CDR1 is SGHVS and CDR2 is FNYEAQ. The CDR3 is 15 amino acids. CDR3 protein: CASRGTSGGPDTQYF.

The chain employs TRBV7-2 and TRBJ2-5; checking the TCRdb D call of TRBD1 is not possible without DNA. Germline V lookup: CDR1 SGHTA, CDR2 FQGNSA. CDR3 length equals 17 residues. CDR3 in amino acids: CASSRGQGTLIQETQYF.

The chain uses TRBV7-8 and TRBJ2-7. CDR3 size: 13 residues. Germline CDR1 is SGHVS and CDR2 is FQNEAQ. This CDR3 reads CASSFGGPYEQYF.